This T cell receptor (beta chain) stems from a study of blood T cell repertoires in COVID-19. Overall study context: Acute and convalescent COVID-19 specimens originated in the United States, Italy and Spain. Sources were T cells, B-cell-depleted T cells, or PBMCs; the material itself was cDNA or gDNA.

Authors' methods: Quantification of nucleated cells was approximated via reference gene primer amplification. TCRdb keeps only in-frame clones here, not all; method: immunoSEQ multiplex PCR. For V, J and clone size, that table is used; D and trimming come from the DNA. Of under 250,000 clones in the sample, 87% were seen once. Germline CDR1 reads LNHDA; CDR2 reads SQIVND (reference sequence). CDR3 size: 16 residues. J lost 6 bases, V lost 6 bases, and 7 bases had no gene match. This clone appeared a single time. The V and J genes are TRBV19 and TRBJ2-3; TRBD2 matches 15 bases. The sequenced material came from peripheral blood. This TCR was recovered from a man younger than 30 with active or convalescent COVID-19. CDR3 amino acids: CASRGLAGGVRDTQYF. CDR3 coding DNA: TGTGCCAGTAGAGGACTAGCGGGAGGGGTCCGGGATACGCAGTATTTT.